This entry lists 26 T cell receptor beta chains sequenced from one sample in a study of regulatory T cells in long-lasting Graves disease. TCR beta libraries were built with iRepertoire HTBI primers and Arm-PCR of CDR3 regions. TCRdb called the multiplex PCR reads again in MiXCR, with one record for every CDR3 protein. The top ten clones hold 10% to 15% of a sample with about half a million distinct CDR3 sequences, 20% to 25% of them seen once. Sample time point: persistent/refractory GD, antithyroid drugs over 5 years with positive TRAb. PBMC RNA was the source of the TCR library. The sequencing here drew on peripheral blood mononuclear cells (PBMCs), taken when the disease was refractory, from a patient treated with antithyroid drugs. The receptor set was obtained from a female donor with Graves disease.

The chain employs TRBV30 and TRBJ2-2; D could derive from TRBD1 or TRBD2 (5 bases each). Germline V gene lookup returns CDR1 GTSNPN and CDR2 SVGIG (reference sequence). V shed 0 bases and J shed 6 bases, with 14 bases lying between them. This CDR3 has 15 amino acids. DNA for the CDR3: TGTGCCTGGAGTGTAACCAACTTGGGGGCCGGGGAGCTGTTTTTT. It encodes CAWSVTNLGAGELFF. Full variable domain (rest looked up from reference TRBV30 and TRBJ2-2): SQTIHQWPATLVQPVGSPLSLECTVEGTSNPNLYWYRQAAGRGLQLLFYSVGIGQISSEVPQNLSASRPQDRQFILSSKKLLLSDSGFYLCAWSVTNLGAGELFFGEGSRLTVL.

This rearrangement joins TRBV19 to TRBJ1-1; D uncertain. V lost 5 bases to trimming and J lost 10 bases, with 20 bases between them. Germline V CDR1 and CDR2: LNHDA, SQIVND (reference sequence). This CDR3 region has 14 residues. The CDR3 protein is CASSYSRVGLGAFF. The CDR3 region has the DNA TGTGCCAGTAGTTACTCGAGGGTAGGATTGGGAGCTTTCTTT.

About this clonotype itself: A much more abundant neighbour one base away suggests this may be a read error. The chain links TRBV15 to TRBJ1-2; 9 nucleotides match TRBD1. The CDR3 runs 13 residues. Germline CDR1 and CDR2: LNHNV and YYDKDF (reference sequence). The CDR3 DNA reads as TGTGCCACCGGCAGGGAAGACAGGGGGGGCTACACCTTC. It encodes CATGREDRGGYTF.

V usage is TRBV20-1 and J usage is TRBJ1-1, with TRBD1 identical over 8 bases. Trimming at V came to 5 bases and at J to 5 bases, leaving 13 bases not matched to a gene. The CDR3 runs 15 residues. Germline assignment: CDR1 DFQATT and CDR2 SNEGSKA (reference sequence). CDR3 DNA sequence: TGCAGTGCTCCCGACAGGGGAAGCGGAGGGACTGAAGCTTTCTTT. Residues: CSAPDRGSGGTEAFF.

The V gene is TRBV28, the J gene TRBJ2-7; possibly TRBD1 for D (5 bases). CDR3 length: 12 residues. With 6 bases removed from V and 9 bases from J, the gap between germline ends came to 15 bases. The germline V gene encodes CDR1 MDHEN and CDR2 SYDVKM. The CDR3 loop is CASSPRSTGQYF. The CDR3 DNA reads as TGTGCCAGCAGCCCGAGGAGTACAGGGCAGTACTTC.

This clonotype was seen repeatedly, ten times or more. The rearrangement links TRBV18 to TRBJ1-5, with D possibly being TRBD1 (5 bases). Germline CDR1 and CDR2: KGHSH and LQKENI. CDR3 size: 14 residues. Trimming took off 8 bases at V and 3 bases at J, with 14 bases between the two ends. DNA for the CDR3: TGTGCCAGCAGCCCTCAGGGACCCAATCAGCCCCAGCATTTT. It is translated as CASSPQGPNQPQHF. Full variable domain (missing parts from reference TRBV18 and TRBJ1-5): NAGVMQNPRHLVRRRGQEARLRCSPMKGHSHVYWYRQLPEEGLKFMVYLQKENIIDESGMPKERFSAEFPKEGPSILRIQQVVRGDSAAYFCASSPQGPNQPQHFGDGTRLSIL.

This clonotype was detected only a few times. This chain joins TRBV3-1 and TRBJ1-6; D might be TRBD1 (6 bases). CDR3 size: 16 residues. The germline V and J ends were trimmed by 4 bases and 10 bases, with 20 bases remaining between them. Germline CDR1 is LGHDT and CDR2 is YNNKEL (reference sequence). For the CDR3, the DNA is TGTGCCAGCAGCCCGTATCGGGGGCGAGAAGGATCACCCCTCCACTTT. This codes for CASSPYRGREGSPLHF. Drawing the rest from reference TRBV3-1 and TRBJ1-6, the complete variable domain is DTAVSQTPKYLVTQMGNDKSIKCEQNLGHDTMYWYKQDSKKFLKIMFSYNNKELIINETVPNRFSPKSPDKAHLNLHINSLELGDSAVYFCASSPYRGREGSPLHFGNGTRLTVT.

The CDR3 DNA sequence: TGCGCCAGCAGCTTCTCCGGGACCACGTTCTTC. Its translation is CASSFSGTTFF. The chain has TRBV5-1 and TRBJ2-1; TRBD1 or TRBD2 may be the D gene (5 bases each). Trimming removed 2 bases at V and 15 bases at J, with 12 bases between. Looked up from germline, CDR1 is SGHRS and CDR2 is YFSETQ. This CDR3 comprises 11 residues.

V is TRBV7-2 and J is TRBJ1-1; D is ambiguous. V was cut by 5 bases and J by 5 bases, with 27 bases left in between. Per germline, CDR1 SGHTA and CDR2 FQGNSA. The CDR3 contains 18 residues. CDR3: CASSPTKAEASRSTEAFF. The CDR3 region has the DNA TGTGCCAGCAGCCCAACGAAAGCGGAGGCGAGTCGGTCTACTGAAGCTTTCTTT.

The rearrangement links TRBV5-5 to TRBJ1-2, with D hard to call. V lost 2 bases, J lost 0 bases, and 8 bases lay in between. In germline, CDR1 is SGHKS, CDR2 YYEKEE (reference sequence). The CDR3 consists of 14 residues. CDR3 in amino acids: CASSLLASNYGYTF. CDR3 sequence (DNA): TGTGCCAGCAGCTTACTCGCTTCTAACTATGGCTACACCTTC.

V and J are TRBV20-1 and TRBJ2-2, with 12 bases lining up with TRBD2. V gave up 6 bases and J gave up 7 bases; unmatched junction bases: 6. The CDR3 totals 14 residues. Germline lookup yields CDR1 DFQATT and CDR2 SNEGSKA (reference sequence). The CDR3 DNA follows: TGCAGTGCGCTAGCGGGGGGGATGATCGGGGAGCTGTTTTTT. The encoded protein is CSALAGGMIGELFF.

V usage is TRBV27 and J usage is TRBJ2-3, with 10 bases identical to TRBD1. V gave up 2 bases and J gave up 8 bases; unmatched junction bases: 7. The CDR3 runs to 15 residues. The germline V gene has CDR1 MNHEY and CDR2 SMNVEV (reference sequence). CDR3 protein: CASSLTRDRGATQYF. For the CDR3, the DNA is TGTGCCAGCAGTTTAACCCGGGACAGGGGCGCTACGCAGTATTTT.

This clonotype was recorded many times. The chain links TRBV7-2 to TRBJ2-7, with D perhaps given as TRBD1 or TRBD2 (5 bases each). Between the trimmed V and J ends, which lost 3 bases and 0 bases, there was a span of 12 bases. Germline CDR1 and CDR2: SGHTA and FQGNSA. This CDR3 comprises 15 residues. CDR3 loop: CASSFGTVSSYEQYF. The CDR3 DNA reads TGTGCCAGCAGCTTCGGGACGGTGAGCTCCTACGAGCAGTACTTC.

This clonotype was detected many times. V usage is TRBV20-1 and J usage is TRBJ1-2; D unresolved. The germline gives CDR1 DFQATT, CDR2 SNEGSKA (reference sequence). This CDR3 comprises 15 residues. Trimming removed 1 base at V and 6 bases at J, with 18 bases between. The CDR3 protein is CSARGVGLGRDGYTF. The CDR3 nucleotides are TGCAGTGCTAGAGGCGTCGGCCTGGGGAGAGATGGCTACACCTTC.

This clonotype showed up many times. This chain uses TRBV29-1 with TRBJ2-5; 11 bases fit TRBD1. The germline V gene encodes CDR1 SQVTM and CDR2 ANQGSEA. V lost 3 bases to trimming and J lost 5 bases; unmatched junction nucleotides: 5. The CDR3 is 14 amino acids. The CDR3 here is CSVEDRGRGETQYF. For the CDR3, the DNA is TGCAGCGTTGAGGACAGGGGGCGCGGGGAGACCCAGTACTTC.

In this sample, this clonotype turned up many times. CDR3 amino acids: CATRGEREGTEAFF. CDR3 nucleotide sequence: TGTGCCACCAGGGGGGAGCGGGAGGGTACTGAAGCTTTCTTT. This sequence joins TRBV28 and TRBJ1-1; 7 bases align to TRBD1. Germline values: CDR1 MDHEN, CDR2 SYDVKM. J gave up 5 bases and V 10 bases, and 13 bases lay outside the gene matches. CDR3 length equals 14 residues.

This clonotype was detected many times. The chain recombines TRBV28 with TRBJ2-3, with D unclear. This CDR3 spans 12 amino acids. Trimming removed 2 bases from V and 6 bases from J, with 6 bases in between. Germline values: CDR1 MDHEN, CDR2 SYDVKM. The CDR3 loop is CASSLLRDTQYF. DNA for the CDR3: TGTGCCAGCAGTTTACTACGGGATACGCAGTATTTT.

The chain is built from TRBV7-9 and TRBJ2-7, with D unresolved. Per the germline V gene, CDR1 is SEHNR and CDR2 is FQNEAQ (reference sequence). The CDR3 is 11 residues long. Trimming left V 6 bases short and J 5 bases short, with 8 bases between. CDR3 loop: CASRGLDEQYF. The CDR3 nucleotides read TGTGCCAGCAGGGGGTTGGACGAGCAGTACTTC.

As regards this clonotype: Just one base apart from a much larger clone, this may be a read error. J is TRBJ1-2 and V is TRBV28; D perhaps matches TRBD1 (5 bases). CDR1 MDHEN and CDR2 SYDVKM come from the germline V gene. The CDR3 spans 15 residues. DNA of the CDR3: TGTGCCAGCAGTTTACCAGGGCGATCTTACTATGACTACACCTTC. Its protein product is CASSLPGRSYYDYTF.

This chain links TRBV9 with TRBJ2-7, with 8 bases aligning to TRBD2. Germline V gene data show CDR1 as SGDLS and CDR2 as YYNGEE. V lost 4 bases and J lost 4; bases outside the gene matches: 13. The CDR3 is made up of 16 amino acids. DNA for the CDR3: TGTGCCAGCAGCCCTCGGGGTAGCGGGGTGATATACGAGCAGTACTTC. Amino acid sequence: CASSPRGSGVIYEQYF. Full variable domain (rest looked up from reference TRBV9 and TRBJ2-7): DSGVTQTPKHLITATGQRVTLRCSPRSGDLSVYWYQQSLDQGLQFLIQYYNGEERAKGNILERFSAQQFPDLHSELNLSSLELGDSALYFCASSPRGSGVIYEQYFGPGTRLTVT.

This clonotype was seen many times. V usage is TRBV6-2 or TRBV6-3 and J usage is TRBJ2-7, with D perhaps TRBD1 (6 bases). The CDR3 is 14 residues long. The germline V gene has CDR1 MNHEY and CDR2 SVGEGT. The germline V and J ends were trimmed by 2 bases and 6 bases, with 14 bases remaining between them. The CDR3 is CASSYDRYFSEQYF. CDR3 nucleotides: TGTGCCAGCAGTTACGACAGGTATTTTAGCGAGCAGTACTTC.

In this sample, this clonotype turned up many times. The V call is TRBV7-2, the J call TRBJ1-3; 7 bases agree with TRBD1. V lost 5 bases to trimming and J lost 2 bases; unmatched junction nucleotides: 6. The CDR3 totals 15 residues. Germline CDR1 reads SGHTA; CDR2 reads FQGNSA. This chain's CDR3 is CASSNRGKTGNTIYF. The CDR3 DNA follows: TGTGCCAGCAGCAACAGGGGCAAAACTGGAAACACCATATATTTT. The full variable domain, rest sourced from reference TRBV7-2 and TRBJ1-3, is GAGVSQSPSNKVTEKGKDVELRCDPISGHTALYWYRQSLGQGLEFLIYFQGNSAPDKSGLPSDRFSAERTGGSVSTLTIQRTQQEDSAVYLCASSNRGKTGNTIYFGEGSWLTVV.

This clonotype has only a few counts. The chain employs TRBV6-1 and TRBJ1-2; TRBD1 is a possible D gene (5 bases). The CDR3 covers 12 residues. V lost 6 bases to trimming and J lost 5 bases, with 10 bases between them. CDR1 and CDR2 from the germline V gene are MNHNS and SASEGT. The chain's CDR3 is CASRRDRYGYTF. The CDR3 nucleotides are TGTGCCAGCAGGAGGGACCGTTATGGCTACACCTTC.

This clonotype was seen repeatedly, ten times or more. This chain uses TRBV6-5 with TRBJ1-4; D is uncertain. V was clipped by 4 bases and J by 7 bases, with 19 bases between them. CDR1 and CDR2 (germline): MNHEY, SVGAGI. CDR3 size: 16 residues. For the CDR3, the DNA is TGTGCCAGCAGTTCTGGGAGGCAATACGGGCTTGAAAAACTGTTTTTT. Residues: CASSSGRQYGLEKLFF.

This clonotype has more than one count but fewer than ten. This sequence joins TRBV12-3 or TRBV12-4 and TRBJ2-3, with TRBD2 matching 7 bases. The CDR3 runs to 16 residues. Trimming took 6 bases from V and 0 from J; bases not matched to a gene: 9. CDR3 amino acids: CASSPFLAASTDTQYF. CDR3 nucleotide sequence: TGTGCCAGCAGCCCCTTCCTAGCGGCTAGCACAGATACGCAGTATTTT.

This chain uses TRBV7-2 with TRBJ1-4; 8 bases agree with TRBD1. The CDR3 is 14 amino acids. Germline CDR1 and CDR2: SGHTA and FQGNSA. Losses at the gene ends were 3 bases for V and 3 bases for J; bases not matched to a gene: 0. CDR3 DNA: TGTGCCAGCAGCTTGGGACAGGCTAATGAAAAACTGTTTTTT. Translation: CASSLGQANEKLFF.